The rows below give T cell receptor beta chains drawn from one sample of a study of beta chain features in type 1 diabetes. This table comes from immunoSEQ multiplex PCR, and its TCRdb copy is limited to in-frame clones, with some not included. Among 300,000 to 350,000 clones listed, around 8% were seen once. Sequenced sample: central memory CD4+ T cells from blood. The receptors here all came from a woman between 18 and 29 years old in good health. Each CDR3 is given with its conserved first and last residue. A D gene is named only where the DNA matches it firmly. Where a row states a size, it is once, few, many or the class of an expanded clone; other rows omit it.

D gene	V gene	clone size	J gene	CDR3 DNA	CDR3 protein
.	TRBV6-4	.	TRBJ1-2	TGTGCCAGCAGACCCCAGGGTATCGGTAACTATGGCTACACCTTC	CASRPQGIGNYGYTF
.	TRBV7-2	many	TRBJ1-2	TGTGCCAGCAGCTTTCCAGGGGTGATCTATGGCTACACCTTC	CASSFPGVIYGYTF
TRBD2	TRBV25-1	.	TRBJ2-1	TGTGCCAGTGCCGCTAGCGGGGGATACAATGAGCAGTTCTTC	CASAASGGYNEQFF
TRBD2	TRBV27	.	TRBJ2-7	TGTGCCAGCAGTTTTGCGCCTAGCGGGCTCCCCTACGAGCAGTACTTC	CASSFAPSGLPYEQYF
.	TRBV6-1	.	TRBJ2-3	TGTGCCAGCAGTGCGACCACAGATACGCAGTATTTT	CASSATTDTQYF
TRBD2	TRBV5-1	.	TRBJ2-1	TGCGCCAGCAGCAGGACTAGCAGTGGATCCTACAATGAGCAGTTCTTC	CASSRTSSGSYNEQFF
TRBD2	TRBV28	few	TRBJ2-1	TGTGCCAGCAGTCGCGCGGGAGCCACCTACAATGAGCAGTTCTTC	CASSRAGATYNEQFF
TRBD2	TRBV29-1	few	TRBJ2-3	TGCAGCGTTGAAGGACTAGCGCGGTCGGATACGCAGTATTTT	CSVEGLARSDTQYF
TRBD2	TRBV10-3	many	TRBJ2-3	TGTGCCATCAGTGAGCAACGGGAGGCTAGCACAGATACGCAGTATTTT	CAISEQREASTDTQYF
.	TRBV5-1	.	TRBJ2-2	TGCGCCAGCAGTTTGACGCCCGCGTCCCCTAGGGAGCTGTTTTTT	CASSLTPASPRELFF
TRBD1	TRBV7-2	few	TRBJ2-3	TGTGCCAGCAGCTTAGCCGGGACAGGGGAGACGCAGTATTTT	CASSLAGTGETQYF
TRBD2	TRBV7-2	.	TRBJ2-1	TGTGCCAGCAGCCAAGTTCGACTAGCGGTTTACAATGAGCAGTTCTTC	CASSQVRLAVYNEQFF
.	TRBV29-1	.	TRBJ2-1	TGCAGCGTTGAAGGGCAGGGTGAGCAGTTCTTC	CSVEGQGEQFF
TRBD2	TRBV19	few	TRBJ2-5	TGTGCCAGGGGAGGGCTTCTCCAAGAGACCCAGTACTTC	CARGGLLQETQYF
.	TRBV29-1	many	TRBJ2-7	TGCAGCGTTGTAGGGCAGGGAGGCTACGAGCAGTACTTC	CSVVGQGGYEQYF
.	TRBV23-1	many	TRBJ1-2	TGCGCCAGCAAAGGGCTTTACTATGGCTACACCTTC	CASKGLYYGYTF
TRBD2	TRBV6-1	few	TRBJ2-3	TGTGCCGCGACTAGCGGAATGAGCACAGATACGCAGTATTTT	CAATSGMSTDTQYF
TRBD2	TRBV28	few	TRBJ2-1	TGTGCCAGCAGGGCCGGGACTAGCAGAAACAATGAGCAGTTCTTC	CASRAGTSRNNEQFF
.	TRBV2	.	TRBJ1-5	TGTGCCAGCAATCCCCAGGGGCAGAACAATCAGCCCCAGCATTTT	CASNPQGQNNQPQHF
.	TRBV6-9	few	TRBJ2-1	TGTGCCAGCCGGGGAACGGGCCTAGGAGTTTCCAATGAGCAGTTCTTC	CASRGTGLGVSNEQFF
TRBD2	TRBV7-8	few	TRBJ2-7	TGTGCCAGCAGCCAGAGGGGCGGGAGGGTTTCCGAGCAGTACTTC	CASSQRGGRVSEQYF
TRBD1	TRBV7-9	many	TRBJ1-1	TGTGCCAGCAGCCTCGGACAGGTGAACACTGAAGCTTTCTTT	CASSLGQVNTEAFF
.	TRBV6-6	many	TRBJ1-1	TGTGCCAGCAATAAACAGGGTGAAGCTTTCTTT	CASNKQGEAFF
.	TRBV5-1	.	TRBJ1-1	TGCGCCAGCAGCTTAGGAGTAAGGGGCACTGAAGCTTTCTTT	CASSLGVRGTEAFF
TRBD1	TRBV4-2	few	TRBJ1-4	TGTGCCAGCAGCCAAGGGGGACAGGGGAATGAAAAACTGTTTTTT	CASSQGGQGNEKLFF
.	TRBV7-9	few	TRBJ2-1	TGTGCCAGCAGCCCGCCCCGGGACGGATTATATGAGCAGTTCTTC	CASSPPRDGLYEQFF
TRBD2	TRBV2	few	TRBJ2-3	TGTGCCAGCAGTGGACTTAGCGGGACAGATACGCAGTATTTT	CASSGLSGTDTQYF
.	TRBV2	.	TRBJ1-1	TGTGCCAGCAGTCGCATGAACACTGAAGCTTTCTTT	CASSRMNTEAFF
.	TRBV14	.	TRBJ1-2	TGTGCCAGCAGCCAAGGAGGTGGACGGGCTTATGGCTACACCTTC	CASSQGGGRAYGYTF
TRBD1	TRBV7-9	few	TRBJ1-3	TGTGCCAGCAGCCCCCTGACAGGGACTGTCTCTGGAAACACCATATATTTT	CASSPLTGTVSGNTIYF
.	TRBV5-4	many	TRBJ2-2	TGTGCCAGCAGGCTGGTCACCGGGGAGCTGTTTTTT	CASRLVTGELFF
TRBD2	TRBV25-1	few	TRBJ2-1	TGTGCCAGCAGTTTGCGGGAGTCCTACAATGAGCAGTTCTTC	CASSLRESYNEQFF
.	TRBV28	.	TRBJ2-3	TGTGCCAGCAGTTTGCAGAGGGCGGGCACAGATACGCAGTATTTT	CASSLQRAGTDTQYF
TRBD2	TRBV7-2	.	TRBJ2-1	TGTGCCAGCAGCTTAGCCAGAGGTCGGGGACTAGCCTACAATGAGCAGTTCTTC	CASSLARGRGLAYNEQFF
TRBD1	TRBV4-2	.	TRBJ1-2	TGTGCCAGCAGCCGGACGGACAGGGTCGAGGATGGCTACACCTTC	CASSRTDRVEDGYTF
TRBD1	TRBV25-1	.	TRBJ1-5	TGTGCCAGCAGCCTGACAGGGGGGAATCAGCCCCAGCATTTT	CASSLTGGNQPQHF
TRBD1	TRBV6-6	few	TRBJ2-5	TGTGCCAGCAGTTATCCCGGGACAGTAGCCCAAGAGACCCAGTACTTC	CASSYPGTVAQETQYF
.	TRBV29-1	many	TRBJ1-1	TGCAGCGTTGAGAAAACTGAAGCTTTCTTT	CSVEKTEAFF
.	TRBV2	many	TRBJ2-1	TGTGCCAGCAAAAGAGGGCTGTACAATGAGCAGTTCTTC	CASKRGLYNEQFF
.	TRBV5-5	few	TRBJ2-7	TGTGCCAGCAGCTTTTCGGCAGGCCTCTCCTACGAGCAGTACTTC	CASSFSAGLSYEQYF
.	TRBV10-3	.	TRBJ1-2	TGTGCCATCAGTGACAGGGGAGGTATAGATGGCTACACCTTC	CAISDRGGIDGYTF
.	TRBV10-3	few	TRBJ2-4	TGTGCCAGCAGTTATCGGACCGGGGGCATTCAGTACTTC	CASSYRTGGIQYF
.	TRBV28	.	TRBJ2-7	TGTGCCAGCAGCTCCACTCCCTCCTACGAGCAGTACTTC	CASSSTPSYEQYF
TRBD2	TRBV7-3	once	TRBJ2-1	TGTGCCAGCAGCCCCGGCGGACTAGCGGGAAACAATGAGCAGTTCTTC	CASSPGGLAGNNEQFF
TRBD2	TRBV4-2	few	TRBJ2-7	TGTGCCAGCAGCCAAGATTGGAGCGGGAGCTCCTACGAGCAGTACTTC	CASSQDWSGSSYEQYF
.	TRBV13	few	TRBJ2-5	TGTGCCAGCAGCTCACGGCCGGGACTTGGAGAGACCCAGTACTTC	CASSSRPGLGETQYF
.	TRBV28	.	TRBJ2-7	TGTGCCAGCAGTTTTAGCAGTACTCCCTACGAGCAGTACTTC	CASSFSSTPYEQYF
.	TRBV7-2	few	TRBJ2-7	TGTGCCAGCAGCTCAACGGTCGTCAACGAGCAGTACTTC	CASSSTVVNEQYF
.	TRBV7-9	few	TRBJ2-2	TGTGCCAGCAGCAACCTGGGCCGCACCGGGGAGCTGTTTTTT	CASSNLGRTGELFF
TRBD1	TRBV6-1	.	TRBJ2-3	TGTGCCAGCAGCAGCAACAGGGGGCGTGGAGATACGCAGTATTTT	CASSSNRGRGDTQYF
TRBD1	TRBV2	few	TRBJ1-5	TGTGCCAGCCAGAGACAGGGTGGTGATCAGCCCCAGCATTTT	CASQRQGGDQPQHF
TRBD2	TRBV7-9	few	TRBJ2-3	TGTGCCAGCAGCTTTGCTCGAAGCGGGAGGGTCTTGGATACGCAGTATTTT	CASSFARSGRVLDTQYF
.	TRBV14	many	TRBJ1-2	TGTGCCAGCAGCCAAGTCAGGGCCGGCGGCTATGGCTACACCTTC	CASSQVRAGGYGYTF